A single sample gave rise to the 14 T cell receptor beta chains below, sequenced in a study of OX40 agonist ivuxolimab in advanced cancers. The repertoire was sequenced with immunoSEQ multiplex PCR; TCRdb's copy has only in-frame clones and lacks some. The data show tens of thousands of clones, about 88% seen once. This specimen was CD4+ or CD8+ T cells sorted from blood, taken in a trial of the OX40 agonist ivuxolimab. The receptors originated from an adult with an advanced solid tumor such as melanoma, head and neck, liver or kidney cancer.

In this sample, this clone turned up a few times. The CDR3 region has the DNA TGTGCCAGTAAAAGCCTCGGGGGGTTCGATGAGCAGTTCTTC. This translates into CASKSLGGFDEQFF. The chain couples TRBV19 to TRBJ2-1; 7 positions match TRBD2. This CDR3 is built from 14 residues. CDR1 is LNHDA, CDR2 SQIVND, per germline (reference sequence). The trim removed 7 bases at V and 8 bases at J, leaving 11 bases unmatched.

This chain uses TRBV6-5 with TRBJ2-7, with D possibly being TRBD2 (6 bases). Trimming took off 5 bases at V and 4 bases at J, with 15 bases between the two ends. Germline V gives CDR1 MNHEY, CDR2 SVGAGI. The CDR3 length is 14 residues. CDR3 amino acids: CASSPEGTPYEQYF. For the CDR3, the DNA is TGTGCCAGCAGTCCTGAAGGGACTCCGTACGAGCAGTACTTC.

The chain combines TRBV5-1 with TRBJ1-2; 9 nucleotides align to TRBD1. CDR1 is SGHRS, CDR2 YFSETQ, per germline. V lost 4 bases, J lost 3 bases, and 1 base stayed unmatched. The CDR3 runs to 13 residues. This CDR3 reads CASSRTGDYGYTF. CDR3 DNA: TGCGCCAGCAGCCGGACAGGGGACTATGGCTACACCTTC.

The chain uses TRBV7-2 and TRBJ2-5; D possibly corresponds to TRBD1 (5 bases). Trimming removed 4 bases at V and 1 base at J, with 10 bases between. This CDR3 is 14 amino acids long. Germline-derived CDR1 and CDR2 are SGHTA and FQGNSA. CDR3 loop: CASSSAGAQETQYF. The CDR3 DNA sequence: TGTGCCAGCAGCTCAGCTGGGGCCCAAGAGACCCAGTACTTC.

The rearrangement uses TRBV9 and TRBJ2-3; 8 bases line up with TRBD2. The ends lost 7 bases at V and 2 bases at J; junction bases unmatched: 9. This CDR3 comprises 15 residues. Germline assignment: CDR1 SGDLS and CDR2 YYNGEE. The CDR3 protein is CASPARLANTDTQYF. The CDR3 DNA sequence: TGTGCCAGCCCCGCTAGACTAGCGAACACAGATACGCAGTATTTT.

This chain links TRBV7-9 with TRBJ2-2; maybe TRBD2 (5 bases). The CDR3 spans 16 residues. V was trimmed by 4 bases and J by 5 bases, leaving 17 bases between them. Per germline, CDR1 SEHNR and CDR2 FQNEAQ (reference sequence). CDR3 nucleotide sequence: TGTGCCAGCAGCTCGGTCGGCGGGCGAGGTACCGGGGAGCTGTTTTTT. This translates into CASSSVGGRGTGELFF.

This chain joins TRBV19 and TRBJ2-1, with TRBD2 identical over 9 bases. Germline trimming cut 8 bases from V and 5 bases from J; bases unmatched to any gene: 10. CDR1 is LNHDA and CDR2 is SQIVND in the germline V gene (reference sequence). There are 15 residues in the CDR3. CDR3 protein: CASSRLADFHNEQFF. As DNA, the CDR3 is TGTGCCAGTTCGCGACTAGCGGACTTCCACAATGAGCAGTTCTTC.

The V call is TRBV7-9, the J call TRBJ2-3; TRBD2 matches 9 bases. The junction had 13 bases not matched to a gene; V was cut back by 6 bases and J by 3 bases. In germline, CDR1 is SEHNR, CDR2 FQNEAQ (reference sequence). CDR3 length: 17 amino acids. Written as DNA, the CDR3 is TGTGCCAGCAGTACTATATCGGGTAGCGGGAGAACAGATACGCAGTATTTT. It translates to CASSTISGSGRTDTQYF.

Here the CDR3 DNA reads TGCGCCAGCAGCCCGGGGGGGACTAGCGTAAACAATGAGCAGTTCTTC. Translating gives CASSPGGTSVNNEQFF. This sequence joins TRBV5-1 and TRBJ2-1, with TRBD2 matching over 10 bases. The V gene's germline CDR1 is SGHRS and CDR2 YFSETQ. This CDR3 is 16 amino acids long. V shed 4 bases and J 5 bases; nucleotides not matched to a gene: 9.

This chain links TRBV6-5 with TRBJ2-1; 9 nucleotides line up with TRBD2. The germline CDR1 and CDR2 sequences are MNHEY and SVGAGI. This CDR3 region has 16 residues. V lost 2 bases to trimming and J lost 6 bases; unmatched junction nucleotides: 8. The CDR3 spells CASSYVGGRAFNEQFF. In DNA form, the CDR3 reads TGTGCCAGCAGTTACGTTGGCGGGAGGGCCTTCAATGAGCAGTTCTTC.

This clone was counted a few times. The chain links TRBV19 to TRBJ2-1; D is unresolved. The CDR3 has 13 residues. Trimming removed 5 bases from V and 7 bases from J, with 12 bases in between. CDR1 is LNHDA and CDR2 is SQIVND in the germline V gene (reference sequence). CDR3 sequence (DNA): TGTGCCAGTAGTGGGAACTATCGGAATGAGCAGTTCTTC. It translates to CASSGNYRNEQFF.

The DNA of the CDR3 is TGTGCCAGCTCACCACTTGCGCTAGGGCGAGATACGCAGCATTTT. This sequence encodes CASSPLALGRDTQHF. The rearrangement uses TRBV18 and TRBJ2-3; D unclear. The J call may be in error: the DNA end matches TRBJ1-5 better. The CDR3 is made up of 15 amino acids. Looked up from germline, CDR1 is KGHSH and CDR2 is LQKENI.

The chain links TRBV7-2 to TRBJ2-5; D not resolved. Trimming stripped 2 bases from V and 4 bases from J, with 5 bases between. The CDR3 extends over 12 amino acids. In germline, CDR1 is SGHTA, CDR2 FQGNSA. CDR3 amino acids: CASSLMRETQYF. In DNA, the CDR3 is TGTGCCAGCAGCTTAATGAGAGAGACCCAGTACTTC.

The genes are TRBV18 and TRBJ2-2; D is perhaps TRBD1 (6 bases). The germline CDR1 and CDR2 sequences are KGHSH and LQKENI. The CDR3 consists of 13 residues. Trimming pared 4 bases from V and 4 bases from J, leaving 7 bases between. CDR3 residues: CASSQDSTGELFF. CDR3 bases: TGTGCCAGCTCACAGGACAGCACCGGGGAGCTGTTTTTT.